This T cell receptor beta chain was sequenced during a study of cytomegalovirus exposure and HLA in healthy donors. Background on the study: Early release data held 80 million to 100 million unique TCRs from HLA-typed donors.

Overall study results and limits: HLA-A and HLA-B allele assignments for most subjects were reportedly predicted accurately using TCR beta sequences. Cytomegalovirus-associated status was assigned to more than 150 TCR beta chains.

Primers for the PCR totalled 60 Vbeta and 13 Jbeta. Assay used: immunoSEQ multiplex PCR; TCRdb lists only in-frame clones, some missing. Of roughly 150,000 clones listed, roughly 77% are singletons. About this clone itself: Antigen: not known.

Germline assignment: CDR1 SQVTM and CDR2 ANQGSEA. The CDR3 runs to 14 residues. V was pared by 6 bases and J by 2 bases, with 11 bases between. The J gene is TRBJ2-6, the V gene TRBV29-1; D gene ambiguous. Source material: PBMCs. This clonotype was obtained from a man between 18 and 29 years old in good health and CMV-seropositive. CDR3 region: CSVADTTGANVLTF. Written as DNA, the CDR3 is TGCAGCGTCGCCGACACGACTGGGGCCAACGTCCTGACTTTC.